The 17 T cell receptor beta chains given below trace back to one sample, sequenced in a study of T cells in Graves' hyperthyroidism and ophthalmopathy. What was amplified from RNA transcripts were TCR beta CDR3 regions. A first-round RT-PCR of the TCR CDR3 used the HTBI primer set. TCRdb used MiXCR to reprocess the multiplex PCR reads, holding one entry per CDR3 protein. The sample includes roughly 710,000 distinct CDR3 sequences, over 35% of them seen just once. Specimen: blood. Receptors originate from a woman between 40 and 50 years old with Graves' hyperthyroidism.

Ten or more counts support this clonotype. This chain joins TRBV5-4 and TRBJ1-6; tentative D call: TRBD1 (6 bases). Trimming stripped 5 bases from V and 14 bases from J, with 23 bases between. The CDR3 has 15 amino acids. Germline V gene sequence: CDR1 SGHNT, CDR2 YYREEE (reference sequence). This CDR3 is CASSLTGEGGSALHF. The CDR3 DNA sequence: TGTGCCAGCAGTCTGACAGGTGAAGGGGGTTCGGCCCTCCACTTT.

Only a few counts were recorded for this clonotype. The chain combines TRBV7-9 with TRBJ2-7, with 9 positions matching TRBD1. The germline CDR1 and CDR2 sequences are SEHNR and FQNEAQ (reference sequence). Losses at the gene ends were 5 bases for V and 2 bases for J; bases not matched to a gene: 4. This CDR3 spans 14 amino acids. DNA of the CDR3: TGTGCCAGCAGCCAATGGGACAGGGCCTACGAGCAGTACTTC. Its protein product is CASSQWDRAYEQYF.

This clonotype was observed a handful of times. CDR3 nucleotide sequence: TGCGCCAGCAGCCAAGTCATCGTGAATTTGGGGAAACGGTCGAACTATGGCTACACCTTC. Protein sequence: CASSQVIVNLGKRSNYGYTF. V gene TRBV4-1 combines with J gene TRBJ1-2; D gene unclear. Germline CDR1 reads MGHRA; CDR2 reads YSYEKL. The CDR3 is 20 residues long. The V gene lost 1 base and the J gene lost 2 bases, with 26 bases spanning the gap.

This clonotype was seen only a few times. V is TRBV4-1 and J is TRBJ1-4; D gene unclear. The CDR3 has 15 residues. Between the trimmed V and J ends, which lost 0 bases and 2 bases, there was a span of 7 bases. The germline V gene has CDR1 MGHRA and CDR2 YSYEKL. CDR3: CASSQERRTNEKLFF. The CDR3 DNA sequence: TGCGCCAGCAGCCAAGAGAGGAGGACTAATGAAAAACTGTTTTTT.

The chain is built from TRBV6-2 or TRBV6-3 and TRBJ1-2, with 7 nucleotides matching TRBD1. Germline V gene lookup returns CDR1 MNHEY and CDR2 SVGEGT. The CDR3 totals 14 residues. V was pared by 2 bases and J by 7 bases, with 7 bases of the junction left unmatched. The CDR3 DNA sequence: TGTGCCAGCAGTTACGCGATAGGGGGCGGTGGCTACACCTTC. Amino acid sequence: CASSYAIGGGGYTF.

This rearrangement joins TRBV20-1 to TRBJ1-5; D is perhaps TRBD1 (6 bases). The germline V gene has CDR1 DFQATT and CDR2 SNEGSKA (reference sequence). V was shortened by 3 bases and J by 0 bases, with 18 bases between the two germline ends. The CDR3 totals 17 residues. The CDR3: CSASRGGQPYSNQPQHF. CDR3 coding DNA: TGCAGTGCTAGTAGGGGTGGACAGCCCTATAGCAATCAGCCCCAGCATTTT.

This clonotype appeared many times. The rearrangement joins TRBV10-1 to TRBJ1-4, with D unresolved. CDR1 and CDR2 (germline): WNHNN, SYGVQD (reference sequence). V lost 0 bases and J lost 8, with 13 bases in between. The CDR3 totals 15 residues. The CDR3 loop reads CASSESGSDAEKLFF. CDR3 DNA sequence: TGCGCCAGCAGTGAGTCCGGATCCGATGCGGAAAAACTGTTTTTT.

Only a few counts were recorded for this clonotype. The V call is TRBV2, the J call TRBJ2-2; the match to TRBD2 covers 7 bases. This CDR3 is 16 amino acids long. V lost 6 bases to trimming and J lost 3 bases; unmatched junction nucleotides: 10. Germline V CDR1 and CDR2: SNHLY, FYNNEI. Here the CDR3 reads CASSPGGAGDTGELFF. As DNA, the CDR3 is TGTGCCAGCAGCCCCGGAGGGGCGGGGGACACCGGGGAGCTGTTTTTT.

Many counts were recorded for this clonotype. The chain combines TRBV7-9 with TRBJ1-5; no clear D gene. Looked up from germline, CDR1 is SEHNR and CDR2 is FQNEAQ (reference sequence). The CDR3 totals 14 residues. V dropped 0 bases and J dropped 8 bases, with 11 bases sitting between them. The CDR3 nucleotides read TGTGCCAGCAGCTTAGCCTCACCCGGCGAGCCCCAGCATTTT. Translation gives CASSLASPGEPQHF.

This clonotype was picked up a small number of times. The V and J genes are TRBV7-9 and TRBJ1-6, with TRBD1 matching 9 bases. V shed 5 bases and J 10 bases; nucleotides not matched to a gene: 12. The CDR3 contains 16 residues. CDR1 is SEHNR and CDR2 is FQNEAQ in the germline V gene (reference sequence). The chain's CDR3 is CASSQSAGTGPSPLHF. CDR3 nucleotide sequence: TGTGCCAGCAGCCAGTCGGCCGGGACAGGGCCCTCACCCCTCCACTTT. The complete variable domain, with remaining parts taken from reference TRBV7-9 and TRBJ1-6, reads DTGVSQNPRHKITKRGQNVTFRCDPISEHNRLYWYRQTLGQGPEFLTYFQNEAQLEKSRLLSDRFSAERPKGSFSTLEIQRTEQGDSAMYLCASSQSAGTGPSPLHFGNGTRLTVT.

This chain uses TRBV6-1 with TRBJ1-4, with D tentatively TRBD1 (6 bases). The CDR3 extends over 17 amino acids. CDR1 is MNHNS, CDR2 SASEGT, per germline. The V end was cut by 6 bases, the J end by 0 bases, with 17 bases between. In DNA form, the CDR3 reads TGTGCCAGCAGCTCAAGGACAGTATATGCAACTAATGAAAAACTGTTTTTT. Its protein product is CASSSRTVYATNEKLFF.

The chain links TRBV7-9 to TRBJ1-1, with D possibly being TRBD1 (5 bases). Trimming took off 9 bases at V and 2 bases at J, with 13 bases between the two ends. The CDR3 is 13 residues long. Germline values: CDR1 SEHNR, CDR2 FQNEAQ (reference sequence). The CDR3 region has the DNA TGTGCCAGTGGCTGGGACGAAAACACTGAAGCTTTCTTT. This sequence encodes CASGWDENTEAFF.

This clonotype was seen ten or more times. The gene calls are TRBV7-2 and TRBJ1-2; 8 nucleotides align to TRBD1. Trimming took 4 bases from V and 4 from J; bases not matched to a gene: 5. CDR3 size: 14 residues. The germline CDR1 and CDR2 sequences are SGHTA and FQGNSA. DNA for the CDR3: TGTGCCAGCAGCTCAGGGACAGGTGGCTATGGCTACACCTTC. Translating gives CASSSGTGGYGYTF.

This clonotype was seen once. An end of the junction does not agree with germline; a read error may underlie this. The chain couples TRBV4-1 to TRBJ1-5; no clear D gene. The CDR3 has 13 amino acids. Germline V gene data show CDR1 as MGHRA and CDR2 as YSYEKL. The CDR3 nucleotides are TGCGCCAGCGGCCAATCTGAGGGCCAGCCCCAGCATTTT. It specifies CASGQSEGQPQHF.

As to this clonotype: A read error may account for a junction end that differs from germline. The chain combines TRBV10-3 with TRBJ1-1; D is uncertain. The germline V gene encodes CDR1 ENHRY and CDR2 SYGVKD. The CDR3 length is 16 residues. Written as DNA, the CDR3 is TGTGCCAGCAGTGTCGGGAATACGCTTTTGAACACTGAAGCTTTCTTT. Translation: CASSVGNTLLNTEAFF.

Worth noting for this clonotype: A much larger clone is a single base away; this may be a read error. The V and J genes are TRBV7-2 and TRBJ2-5, with D possibly being TRBD1 or TRBD2 (6 bases each). Germline CDR1 and CDR2: SGHTA and FQGNSA. V was cut by 5 bases and J by 7 bases, with 14 bases left in between. This CDR3 contains 13 residues. CDR3 in amino acids: CASSVLGGGTQYF. The CDR3 DNA reads as TGTGCCAGCAGCGTCCTAGGGGGAGGGACCCAGTACTTC.

In its sample, this clonotype was seen a few times. This chain connects TRBV10-3 to TRBJ2-3; 12 bases agree with TRBD2. Germline V gives CDR1 ENHRY, CDR2 SYGVKD. V shed 7 bases and J 2 bases; nucleotides not matched to a gene: 7. The length of the CDR3 is 16 residues. The CDR3 nucleotides read TGTGCCATCACGAACGGACTAGCGGGGACCACAGATACGCAGTATTTT. As protein: CAITNGLAGTTDTQYF.